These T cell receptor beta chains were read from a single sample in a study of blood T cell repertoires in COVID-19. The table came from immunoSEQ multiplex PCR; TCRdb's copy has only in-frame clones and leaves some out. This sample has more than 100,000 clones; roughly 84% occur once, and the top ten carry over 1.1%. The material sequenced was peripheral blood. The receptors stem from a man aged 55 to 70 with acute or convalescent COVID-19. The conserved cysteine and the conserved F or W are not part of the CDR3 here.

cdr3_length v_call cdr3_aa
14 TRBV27 ASRAWGQVGNQPQH
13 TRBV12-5 ASGFPSRGNYEQY
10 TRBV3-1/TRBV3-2 ASSQVGGEQY
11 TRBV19 ASSPGLYNEQF
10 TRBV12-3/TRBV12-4 ASSQIFYEQY
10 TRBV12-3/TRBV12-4 ASSSPYYGYT
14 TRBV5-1 ASSWRGTSATDTQY
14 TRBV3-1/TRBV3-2 ASSHSGRNPYNEQF
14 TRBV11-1 ASSTRTSGSTDTQY
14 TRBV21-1 ASSKKAVRGWETQY
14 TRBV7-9 ASSWPSGRALNEQF
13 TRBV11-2 ASSLGTVPRTEAF
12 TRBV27 ASSLFSGLDTQY
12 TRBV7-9 ASSLTGSNQPQH
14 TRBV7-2 ASSLVPTSGVNEQF
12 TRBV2 ASIKREGGNEQF
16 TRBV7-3 ASSLKLAGNTGQETQY
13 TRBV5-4 ASSNRDRDYNEQF
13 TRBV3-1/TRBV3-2 ASSPILAGGGEQY
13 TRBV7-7 ASSLDRGSQETQY
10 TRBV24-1 ATSARTDTQY
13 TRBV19 ASSHPGLAQYEQY
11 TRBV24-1 ATSDVVRRGQF
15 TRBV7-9 ASSSSNRGQGTGELF
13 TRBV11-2 ASSSGTSSPGELF
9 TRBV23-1 ARTRRDEQY
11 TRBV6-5 ASNGSGNQPQH
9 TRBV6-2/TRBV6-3 ASSPSSGRY
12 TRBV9 ASSVSGGQETQY
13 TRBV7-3 ASSLNPGGTDTQY
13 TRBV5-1 ASSLAGQGWSEQF
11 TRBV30 AWSVTDSYEQY
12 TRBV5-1 ASSYRDNSYEQY
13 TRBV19 ASSIDPAGEGEQY
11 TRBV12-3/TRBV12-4 ASSDSSYNEQF
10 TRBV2 ASSGGGRQAF
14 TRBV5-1 ASSLGLAGGPGTQY
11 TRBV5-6 ASSLDRGYEQY
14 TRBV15 ATSRTGPKGTDTQY
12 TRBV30 AWSGQGRLYGYT
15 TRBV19 ASRSGGAGGTNQPQH
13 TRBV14 ASSQDWSSGNTIY
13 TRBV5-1 ASSLTTSGTDTQY
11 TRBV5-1 ASSSSTGVEAF
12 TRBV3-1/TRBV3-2 ATSPSAGAYEQY
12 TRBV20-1 SASKGLVSYEQY
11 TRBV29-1 SVTTGYGTEAF
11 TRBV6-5 ASTPERDNEQF
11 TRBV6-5 ASSRVVGRGYT
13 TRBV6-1 ASSEGYRRDQPQH
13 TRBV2 ASSELGQGDQPQH
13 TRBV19 ASSTEGRTYNEQF
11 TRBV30 AWKRGLPYGYT